Listed below are T cell receptor beta chains from one sample, sequenced in a study of human T cells and chemical hapten exposure. TCRdb used MiXCR to reprocess the RACE reads, holding one entry per CDR3 protein. Here the sample spans approximately 340,000 distinct CDR3 sequences, around 6.9% being singletons. Sample: whole blood, taken in connection with sensitization to the hapten diphenylcyclopropenone (DPC). The receptors derive from a woman aged 18-30 years with alopecia areata. Some clones in this sample may be carry-over from other donors' samples. CDR3s include the opening cysteine and the closing phenylalanine or tryptophan. The D gene is left open where the match is weak. Rows give clone size only sometimes, using once, few, many, or a class for an expanded clone.

v_call	j_call	d_call	clone_size	cdr3_nt	cdr3_aa
TRBV13	TRBJ1-2	-	-	TGTGACAGCAGTTCTATCGCTGAGAGGGGGGTAAGCTATGGCTACACCTTC	CDSSSIAERGVSYGYTF
TRBV3-1	TRBJ1-4	TRBD1	-	TGTGCCAGCAGCGAAGATCCGGGGACAGCGGCTGAAAAACTGTTTTTT	CASSEDPGTAAEKLFF
TRBV27	TRBJ1-2	-	-	TGTGCCAGCACCTCCCACGGGGGGGGCTATGGCTACACCTTC	CASTSHGGGYGYTF
TRBV29-1	TRBJ2-3	-	-	TGCAGCTTGGCCAGGGGCAGCACAGATACGCAGTATTTT	CSLARGSTDTQYF
TRBV6-2/TRBV6-3	TRBJ2-1	-	many	TGTGCCATCGGGACCCACTCCTACAATGAGCAGTTCTTC	CAIGTHSYNEQFF
TRBV14	TRBJ1-2	-	many	TGTGCCAGCAGCCAAGAGCAGAACTATGGCTACACCTTC	CASSQEQNYGYTF
TRBV6-2/TRBV6-3	TRBJ2-1	-	many	TGTGCCAGCAGTTACTCGGGCGGAGACTACAATGAGCAGTTCTTC	CASSYSGGDYNEQFF
TRBV5-6	TRBJ2-5	-	once	TGTGCCAGCAGCTTGGTCAGTTCCCAAGAGACCCAGTACTTC	CASSLVSSQETQYF
TRBV7-6	TRBJ1-1	-	-	TGTGCCAGCAGCTTAGAGGACGCATTGAACACTGAAGCTTTCTTT	CASSLEDALNTEAFF
TRBV7-9	TRBJ1-5	TRBD1	few	TGTGCCAGCAGTCATACCGGGACAGAAGATCAGCCCCAGCATTTT	CASSHTGTEDQPQHF
TRBV28	TRBJ1-2	-	many	TGTGCCAGCAGCCCCACCGGGGCCTCCCCTCATGGCTACACCTTC	CASSPTGASPHGYTF
TRBV6-2/TRBV6-3	TRBJ1-5	-	many	TGTGCCAGCAGTCTCGAAGAGGGTCAGCCCCAGCATTTT	CASSLEEGQPQHF
TRBV24-1	TRBJ2-1	-	-	TGTGCCACCAGTGATTTGCCGGAAAATGAGCAGTTCTTC	CATSDLPENEQFF
TRBV24-1	TRBJ2-3	-	few	TGTGCCACCAGTGATTTGCAAACGGGGAGAGATACGCAGTATTTT	CATSDLQTGRDTQYF
TRBV6-5	TRBJ1-1	-	few	TGTGCCAGCAGTTGGGAGGGCAGGATGGGCACTGAAGCTTTCTTT	CASSWEGRMGTEAFF
TRBV20-1	TRBJ2-7	TRBD2	-	TGCAGTGTTGGACTAGCGGGGGTCCGGCGGGACTACGAGCAGTACTTC	CSVGLAGVRRDYEQYF
TRBV7-9	TRBJ2-7	-	many	TGTGCCAGCAGCCCCGGAGTCTTAGGGAAGAACGAGCAGTACTTC	CASSPGVLGKNEQYF
TRBV20-1	TRBJ2-3	TRBD2	-	TGCAGCCTTACTAGCGCGGGCACAGATACGCAGTATTTT	CSLTSAGTDTQYF
TRBV6-1	TRBJ2-7	TRBD1	-	TGTGCCAGCAGTGGTACGCAGGGGGCGGCCTACGAGCAGTACTTC	CASSGTQGAAYEQYF
TRBV7-2	TRBJ2-5	TRBD1	few	TGTGCCAGCAGCTCCGGGACAGGAAAAGAGACCCAGTACTTC	CASSSGTGKETQYF
TRBV4-3	TRBJ2-6	-	few	TGCGCCAGCAGCCAAGATTTCGGGGCGTTCTCTGGGGCCAACGTCCTGACTTTC	CASSQDFGAFSGANVLTF
TRBV25-1	TRBJ1-5	-	few	TGTGCCAGCAGTGAAGGACAAATTCTGAGGAATCAGCCCCAGCATTTT	CASSEGQILRNQPQHF
TRBV6-5	TRBJ1-1	-	-	TGTGCCAGCAATACCCCGGGAGGTCACGTCTCGGCTTTCTTT	CASNTPGGHVSAFF
TRBV20-1	TRBJ1-4	TRBD1	-	TGCAGCGCAACCGGGACAGGGAGTGAAAAACTGTTTTTT	CSATGTGSEKLFF
TRBV7-2	TRBJ2-1	-	many	TGTGCCAGCAGCTTAGAATCCCAGGGATCCTACAATGAGCAGTTCTTC	CASSLESQGSYNEQFF
TRBV7-8	TRBJ2-5	-	many	TGTGCCAGCAGCCCGAGGGTCCCCGTCATGACCCAGTACTTC	CASSPRVPVMTQYF
TRBV29-1	TRBJ1-3	-	many	TGCAGCGTTGCTGCTGACAAGACTATCAGCTCTGGAAACACCATATATTTT	CSVAADKTISSGNTIYF
TRBV9	TRBJ2-1	-	-	TGTGCCAGCAGCGTAGAGGTTAGGTTTGGTGAGCAGTTCTTC	CASSVEVRFGEQFF
TRBV12-3/TRBV12-4	TRBJ1-5	-	-	TGTGCCAGCAGTTTATCGGAGGGCAATCAGCCCCAGCATTTT	CASSLSEGNQPQHF
TRBV2	TRBJ2-3	TRBD2	many	TGTGCCCGAGGGACTAGCGGACCTTCGGATACGCAGTATTTT	CARGTSGPSDTQYF
TRBV28	TRBJ2-5	-	many	TGTGCCAGCAGCTCCGGGCAGGGGAGCCCCCAAGAGACCCAGTACTTC	CASSSGQGSPQETQYF
TRBV20-1	TRBJ1-1	-	-	TGCAGTGCTAGCCGATATATGAACACTGAAGCTTTCTTT	CSASRYMNTEAFF
TRBV27	TRBJ2-2	-	few	TGTGCCAGCAGTTTAAGGTCCGTTAACACCGGGGAGCTGTTTTTT	CASSLRSVNTGELFF
TRBV9	TRBJ2-5	-	many	TGTGCCAGCAGCGAGGGACGGTTCCAAGAGACCCAGTACTTC	CASSEGRFQETQYF